These 29 T cell receptor beta chains originate from one sample sequenced in a study of CD8 T cells in Susac syndrome. It was with random hexamers that roughly 0.45 to 1 ug RNA was reverse transcribed. One entry per CDR3 protein, called by TCRdb with MiXCR from the immunoSEQ multiplex PCR reads. The sample has about 210,000 distinct CDR3 sequences; 85% to 95% are singletons. The sequencing input was CD4+ T cells from PBMCs. These receptors all come from a human donor with Susac syndrome.

V and J are TRBV12-3 or TRBV12-4 and TRBJ1-6, with D perhaps TRBD1 (5 bases). V lost 4 bases, J lost 2 bases, and 18 bases lay in between. CDR3 length equals 18 residues. The CDR3 loop is CASSSASAVGAYNSPLHF. CDR3 in DNA: TGTGCCAGCAGTTCCGCCTCGGCGGTAGGGGCCTATAATTCACCCCTCCACTTT.

This sequence joins TRBV12-3 or TRBV12-4 and TRBJ1-5; no firm D call. Trimming shortened V by 3 bases and J by 6 bases, and 12 bases separated the two germline ends. The CDR3 is 14 residues long. CDR3 bases: TGTGCCAGCAGTTTTTCTGGGCACAGTCAGCCCCAGCATTTT. Residues: CASSFSGHSQPQHF.

V gene TRBV11-1 combines with J gene TRBJ1-2, with D unresolved. The CDR3 has 12 amino acids. Germline V gene data show CDR1 as SGHAT and CDR2 as FQDESV (reference sequence). Trimming cost V 4 bases and J 8 bases, with 11 bases left between them. The CDR3 sequence is CASSYTAEGYTF. CDR3 bases: TGTGCCAGCAGCTACACAGCAGAAGGCTACACCTTC.

A single count supports this clonotype. The rearrangement joins TRBV21-1 to TRBJ1-5; the table calls TRBD1, which could not be checked here. TRBV21-1 is a pseudogene segment. CDR3 size: 20 residues. In DNA form, the CDR3 reads TGTGCCAGCAGCAAGGCCGACAGACTCCGTTTAGCCTATAGCAATCAGCCCCAGCATTTT. Protein product: CASSKADRLRLAYSNQPQHF.

This chain links TRBV25-1 with TRBJ1-1; D is perhaps TRBD1 (5 bases). Germline-derived CDR1 and CDR2 are MGHDK and SYGVNS. V lost 0 bases, J lost 1 base, and 9 bases lay in between. The CDR3 loop spans 15 amino acids. DNA of the CDR3: TGTGCCAGCAGTGAATATGCAGGGAAGAACACTGAAGCTTTCTTT. As protein: CASSEYAGKNTEAFF.

V is TRBV30 and J is TRBJ1-5, with D hard to call. The germline CDR1 and CDR2 sequences are GTSNPN and SVGIG (reference sequence). Trimming pared 0 bases from V and 3 bases from J, leaving 9 bases between. This CDR3 region has 14 residues. The CDR3 DNA follows: TGTGCCTGGAGTGTGGGGTCTACCAATCAGCCCCAGCATTTT. This sequence encodes CAWSVGSTNQPQHF.

V usage is TRBV9 and J usage is TRBJ1-1; no firm D call. The CDR3 totals 15 residues. CDR1 is SGDLS and CDR2 is YYNGEE in the germline V gene. Deletions cut 0 bases from V and 1 base from J, with 10 bases between. The DNA for the CDR3 is TGTGCCAGCAGCGTAGGAGGGATGGGGAACACTGAAGCTTTCTTT. Protein sequence: CASSVGGMGNTEAFF.

The chain carries TRBV29-1 and TRBJ2-7; D perhaps matches TRBD1 (6 bases). Germline V CDR1 and CDR2: SQVTM, ANQGSEA. V dropped 4 bases and J dropped 3 bases, with 16 bases sitting between them. CDR3 size: 14 residues. The CDR3 nucleotides are TGCAGCGTTGCGAGGCAGGGGAAATTCTACGAGCAGTACTTC. Its protein is CSVARQGKFYEQYF.

The chain employs TRBV24-1 and TRBJ1-5; TRBD1 matches at 7 bases. The V and J ends lost 9 bases and 1 base, in that order; junction bases with no gene match: 8. This CDR3 is built from 15 residues. Germline values: CDR1 KGHDR, CDR2 SFDVKD. The CDR3 protein is CATSPTGISNQPQHF. The DNA of the CDR3 is TGTGCCACCTCACCGACAGGGATCAGCAATCAGCCCCAGCATTTT.

J is TRBJ2-1 and V is TRBV7-9; the match to TRBD1 covers 7 bases. V dropped 0 bases and J dropped 0; count of bases not matched to a gene: 5. Per germline, CDR1 SEHNR and CDR2 FQNEAQ (reference sequence). This CDR3 spans 17 amino acids. CDR3 in amino acids: CASSLAAGGSSYNEQFF. The CDR3 nucleotides are TGTGCCAGCAGCTTAGCGGCAGGGGGAAGCTCCTACAATGAGCAGTTCTTC.

The J gene is TRBJ2-5, the V gene TRBV9, with unresolved D. Germline-derived CDR1 and CDR2 are SGDLS and YYNGEE. The CDR3 contains 15 residues. V was cut by 0 bases and J by 5 bases, with 14 bases left in between. This CDR3 reads CASSVGPTRRETQYF. The CDR3 coding sequence is TGTGCCAGCAGCGTAGGACCGACAAGGCGGGAGACCCAGTACTTC.

This chain uses TRBV4-3 with TRBJ2-3, with 7 positions matching TRBD1. The trim removed 3 bases at V and 8 bases at J, leaving 5 bases unmatched. This CDR3 is built from 13 residues. Germline V gene data show CDR1 as LGHNA and CDR2 as YSLEER. The CDR3 DNA follows: TGCGCCAGCAGCCAGACAGGGCCTGGTACGCAGTATTTT. Its translation is CASSQTGPGTQYF.

V and J are TRBV2 and TRBJ2-5; 8 nucleotides match TRBD1. Germline V gene sequence: CDR1 SNHLY, CDR2 FYNNEI. V shed 5 bases, J shed 3 bases, and the junction held 2 bases outside the gene matches. This CDR3 has 13 residues. In DNA, the CDR3 is TGTGCCAGCAGTTTGGACAGGGAAGAGACCCAGTACTTC. Its translation: CASSLDREETQYF.

This chain connects TRBV5-4 to TRBJ2-3; D not certain. CDR3 length: 14 residues. Germline CDR1 is SGHNT and CDR2 is YYREEE (reference sequence). Trimming took off 5 bases at V and 4 bases at J, with 14 bases between the two ends. CDR3 nucleotide sequence: TGTGCCAGCAGTCTGCCCAAAGGCGCAGATACGCAGTATTTT. Residues: CASSLPKGADTQYF.

The sample holds one count of this clonotype. The rearrangement links TRBV18 to TRBJ1-6; D remains unclear. V lost 1 base and J lost 5, with 15 bases in between. CDR1 is KGHSH, CDR2 LQKENI, per germline. The CDR3 has 17 amino acids. The CDR3 nucleotides read TGTGCCAGCTCACCACGTGGCAGGTCGAGCCATAATTCACCCCTCCACTTT. Its protein product is CASSPRGRSSHNSPLHF.

The rearrangement joins TRBV7-9 to TRBJ2-3, with D perhaps matching TRBD1 (5 bases). CDR1 is SEHNR and CDR2 is FQNEAQ in the germline V gene (reference sequence). The CDR3 covers 14 residues. The V and J ends lost 5 bases and 0 bases respectively, with 9 bases between them. CDR3 sequence: CASSQGGSTDTQYF. The DNA for the CDR3 is TGTGCCAGCAGCCAGGGTGGGAGCACAGATACGCAGTATTTT.

The chain couples TRBV18 to TRBJ2-7, with D perhaps given as TRBD1 or TRBD2 (5 bases each). Trimming removed 3 bases at V and 3 bases at J, with 9 bases between. The CDR3 has 13 amino acids. From germline, CDR1 is KGHSH and CDR2 LQKENI. CDR3 nucleotide sequence: TGTGCCAGCTCACCGGGACCATTCTACGAGCAGTACTTC. Its translation: CASSPGPFYEQYF.

This sequence joins TRBV25-1 and TRBJ1-1; D is unresolved. Looked up from germline, CDR1 is MGHDK and CDR2 is SYGVNS. With 6 bases removed from V and 1 base from J, the gap between germline ends came to 15 bases. CDR3 length: 15 residues. CDR3 sequence reads: CASSPEQGENTEAFF. CDR3 nucleotide sequence: TGTGCCAGCAGCCCCGAACAAGGAGAGAACACTGAAGCTTTCTTT.

CDR3 protein: CASKSRQGRSYEQYF. The CDR3 region has the DNA TGTGCCAGCAAATCCCGACAGGGGAGGTCCTACGAGCAGTACTTC. This rearrangement joins TRBV6-1 to TRBJ2-7; the match to TRBD1 covers 8 bases. V lost 7 bases to trimming and J lost 1 base; unmatched junction nucleotides: 9. CDR1 and CDR2 (germline): MNHNS, SASEGT. CDR3 length: 15 amino acids.

V gene TRBV7-9 combines with J gene TRBJ1-1; D not resolved. The CDR3 covers 15 residues. Trimming took off 1 base at V and 0 bases at J, with 9 bases between the two ends. The germline gives CDR1 SEHNR, CDR2 FQNEAQ (reference sequence). The CDR3 sequence is CASSLVNSLNTEAFF. For the CDR3, the DNA is TGTGCCAGCAGCTTAGTAAACAGCCTGAACACTGAAGCTTTCTTT. Combining the CDR3 with reference TRBV7-9 and TRBJ1-1 gives the whole variable domain DTGVSQNPRHKITKRGQNVTFRCDPISEHNRLYWYRQTLGQGPEFLTYFQNEAQLEKSRLLSDRFSAERPKGSFSTLEIQRTEQGDSAMYLCASSLVNSLNTEAFFGQGTRLTVV.

The rearrangement joins TRBV20-1 to TRBJ2-2, with 7 bases fitting TRBD2. CDR3 size: 13 residues. V lost 4 bases to trimming and J lost 5 bases; unmatched junction nucleotides: 4. CDR1 is DFQATT, CDR2 SNEGSKA, per germline (reference sequence). CDR3 sequence reads: CSANRGGTGELFF. CDR3 nucleotide sequence: TGCAGTGCTAACCGGGGAGGGACCGGGGAGCTGTTTTTT.

The V call is TRBV20-1, the J call TRBJ2-7; TRBD2 matches 8 bases. This CDR3 has 13 residues. Germline CDR1 reads DFQATT; CDR2 reads SNEGSKA (reference sequence). With V trimmed by 5 bases and J by 2 bases, 5 bases remained unmatched. CDR3: CSAFSGATYEQYF. The CDR3 region has the DNA TGCAGTGCTTTTAGCGGGGCTACCTACGAGCAGTACTTC.

The genes are TRBV20-1 and TRBJ2-2, with no clear D. V was shortened by 5 bases and J by 4 bases, with 5 bases between the two germline ends. CDR1 and CDR2 from the germline V gene are DFQATT and SNEGSKA (reference sequence). The CDR3 sequence is 11 residues long. The CDR3 loop is CSARRTGELFF. The CDR3 bases are TGCAGTGCTCGCCGCACCGGGGAGCTGTTTTTT.

The rearrangement uses TRBV4-1 and TRBJ1-5; D ambiguous. This CDR3 spans 15 amino acids. V was shortened by 0 bases and J by 9 bases, with 15 bases between the two germline ends. The germline V gene has CDR1 MGHRA and CDR2 YSYEKL. The CDR3 bases are TGCGCCAGCAGCCAAGACATTGGTTTATTTCGGCCCCAGCATTTT. This encodes CASSQDIGLFRPQHF.

This sequence joins TRBV5-6 and TRBJ2-7; D may be TRBD1 (6 bases). V was shortened by 5 bases and J by 7 bases, with 13 bases between the two germline ends. The CDR3 loop spans 12 amino acids. CDR1 and CDR2 from the germline V gene are SGHDT and YYEEEE. DNA for the CDR3: TGTGCCAGCAGGAAACAGGGAAGAGAGCAGTACTTC. Protein product: CASRKQGREQYF. Full variable domain (missing parts from reference TRBV5-6 and TRBJ2-7): DAGVTQSPTHLIKTRGQQVTLRCSPKSGHDTVSWYQQALGQGPQFIFQYYEEEERQRGNFPDRFSGHQFPNYSSELNVNALLLGDSALYLCASRKQGREQYFGPGTRLTVT.

The V gene is TRBV19, the J gene TRBJ1-6, with D possibly being TRBD1 (6 bases). This CDR3 contains 15 residues. V lost 5 bases and J 3 bases, leaving 11 bases between the germline ends. The germline V gene encodes CDR1 LNHDA and CDR2 SQIVND (reference sequence). The CDR3 nucleotides are TGTGCCAGTAGTGCCGGACAGTACTATAATTCACCCCTCCACTTT. Translation gives CASSAGQYYNSPLHF.

The V gene is TRBV5-1, the J gene TRBJ2-5, with 9 bases fitting TRBD2. Per germline, CDR1 SGHRS and CDR2 YFSETQ. V gave up 3 bases and J gave up 2 bases; unmatched junction bases: 5. The CDR3 contains 15 residues. CDR3 sequence: CASSSGLAVQETQYF. The CDR3, as DNA: TGCGCCAGCAGCTCGGGACTAGCAGTTCAAGAGACCCAGTACTTC.

The gene calls are TRBV30 and TRBJ1-2, with a tentative D call TRBD1 (6 bases). This CDR3 is 13 amino acids long. The V gene lost 0 bases and the J gene lost 3 bases, with 8 bases spanning the gap. The germline gives CDR1 GTSNPN, CDR2 SVGIG (reference sequence). CDR3 in amino acids: CAWSVDSYYGYTF. CDR3 bases: TGTGCCTGGAGTGTGGACAGTTACTATGGCTACACCTTC.

V and J are TRBV6-1 and TRBJ2-7; 7 bases agree with TRBD1. V lost 3 bases to trimming and J lost 3 bases; unmatched junction nucleotides: 2. This CDR3 has 13 amino acids. CDR1 and CDR2 (germline): MNHNS, SASEGT. The CDR3 spells CASSETGLYEQYF. The CDR3 coding sequence is TGTGCCAGCAGTGAGACAGGGCTCTACGAGCAGTACTTC.